This TCR beta chain was identified during a study of T-cell memory formation after mild COVID-19. Study-level information: Largely donor-specific sequence clusters came from a couple of donors. General study results and limits: Of the contracting clones, CD4+ ones lay mainly in CM and EM, and CD8+ ones in EMRA. A second wave expanding day 15 to 37 was CD4+-biased; contracting clones were balanced.

Barcoded TCR alpha and TCR beta cDNA libraries with UMIs came from 5'RACE using constant-segment primers. TCRdb re-derived calls from the 5' RACE reads in MiXCR, one entry per CDR3 protein. The sample includes about 270,000 distinct CDR3 sequences, roughly 15% of them seen just once. Per germline, CDR1 SGHNT and CDR2 YYREEE (reference sequence). The J segment lost 0 bases and the V segment lost 5 bases, leaving 10 bases of the junction unmatched. This CDR3 comprises 17 residues. The sample holds a few counts of this clonotype. Its antigen is as yet unknown. This sequence originates from an adult woman who had mild COVID-19 (a few samples of this study predate the infection). Cell type and time point are not known. The source material was PBMCs or a T cell subset sorted from them (not recorded which). The rearrangement uses TRBV5-4 and TRBJ1-1; 10 bases match TRBD1. The CDR3 DNA reads TGTGCCAGCAGTCACACCGGGACAGGGGCCATGAACACTGAAGCTTTCTTT. Translating it yields CASSHTGTGAMNTEAFF. Full variable domain (outside the CDR3, taken from reference TRBV5-4 and TRBJ1-1): ETGVTQSPTHLIKTRGQQVTLRCSSQSGHNTVSWYQQALGQGPQFIFQYYREEENGRGNFPPRFSGLQFPNYSSELNVNALELDDSALYLCASSHTGTGAMNTEAFFGQGTRLTVV.